A single T cell receptor (beta chain) is shown here with its context. This record comes from a study of T cells in Graves' hyperthyroidism and ophthalmopathy. V dropped 1 base and J dropped 7 bases, with 11 bases sitting between them. CDR3 length: 14 amino acids. The V gene's germline CDR1 is LGHDT and CDR2 YNNKEL (reference sequence). Amplification of TCR beta CDR3 regions used RNA as the template. The HTBI primer set served for first-round RT-PCR of the TCR CDR3. TCRdb used MiXCR to reprocess the multiplex PCR reads, holding one entry per CDR3 protein. The profile shows about 460,000 distinct CDR3 sequences, less than 25% of them singletons.

The source material was blood. This chain uses TRBV3-1 with TRBJ2-1, with a tentative D call TRBD2 (5 bases). The sequence was obtained from a woman between 70 and 85 years old with Graves' ophthalmopathy. The chain's CDR3 is CASSQGGLINEQFF. In nucleotides, the CDR3 is TGTGCCAGCAGCCAAGGAGGGTTGATAAATGAGCAGTTCTTC.